The TCR beta chain under discussion was sequenced for a study of chemoradiotherapy in HPV16-positive cancers. Samples were taken several times over chemoradiotherapy. Worth noting for this clone: Its cognate antigen is unknown.

The repertoire was sequenced with immunoSEQ multiplex PCR; TCRdb's copy has only in-frame clones and lacks some. The repertoire holds about 68,000 clones, with around nine tenths as singletons. Study outcomes and limitations: Candidate HPV-specific clones and E7-related TCR motifs grew in tumor during treatment.

Germline V lookup: CDR1 SGHNT, CDR2 YENEEA. The J segment lost 5 bases and the V segment lost 5 bases, leaving 11 bases of the junction unmatched. The CDR3 runs 17 residues. The chain couples TRBV11-3 to TRBJ2-5; 13 bases line up with TRBD2. This sequence originates from a human donor with HPV-associated anogenital cancer. Sample: blood, taken from a patient who underwent chemoradiotherapy. For the CDR3, the DNA is TGTGCCAGCAGCCAAGGACTAGCGGGAGAGGTGTTTGAGACCCAGTACTTC. This sequence encodes CASSQGLAGEVFETQYF.